What follows are 24 T cell receptor beta chains derived from one specimen sequenced in a study of shared clonotypes between healthy human individuals. Assay: immunoSEQ multiplex PCR; the TCRdb copy retains only in-frame clones and omits some. This table holds millions of clones, over 90% found once. The source material was naive CD4+ T cells from PBMCs. Subset described: CD45RA+ positively selected. These receptors all stem from a man aged 18 to 35 in good health. Some clones in this sample may be carry-over from other donors' samples.

J is TRBJ2-7 and V is TRBV15, with 8 positions matching TRBD2. The CDR3 runs 17 residues. The ends lost 0 bases at V and 0 bases at J; junction bases unmatched: 7. CDR1 is LNHNV and CDR2 is YYDKDF in the germline V gene (reference sequence). CDR3 DNA: TGTGCCACCAGCAGAGATTTGGTAGGGACTAGCTCCTACGAGCAGTACTTC. It translates to CATSRDLVGTSSYEQYF.

The CDR3 region is CASSLVGTVYEQYF. The CDR3 bases are TGTGCCAGCAGCTTAGTTGGGACAGTCTACGAGCAGTACTTC. V gene TRBV7-2 combines with J gene TRBJ2-7, with TRBD1 matching 7 bases. Per germline, CDR1 SGHTA and CDR2 FQGNSA. The CDR3 runs to 14 residues. Losses at the gene ends were 1 base for V and 3 bases for J; bases not matched to a gene: 3.

The rearrangement links TRBV18 to TRBJ1-5, with 12 positions matching TRBD1. J gave up 0 bases and V 2 bases, and 5 bases lay outside the gene matches. The length of the CDR3 is 18 residues. Germline V CDR1 and CDR2: KGHSH, LQKENI. This CDR3 reads CASSPFSGQGASNQPQHF. In DNA, the CDR3 is TGTGCCAGCTCACCATTCTCGGGACAGGGGGCTAGCAATCAGCCCCAGCATTTT.

The count of this clone is one. The chain has TRBV6-6 and TRBJ2-1; D remains ambiguous. V was shortened by 4 bases and J by 12 bases, with 16 bases between the two germline ends. This CDR3 comprises 13 residues. Germline lookup yields CDR1 MNHNY and CDR2 SVGAGI (reference sequence). In nucleotides, the CDR3 is TGTGCCAGCAGTTCCCCATTTAAACTGTTGCAGTTCTTC. The encoded protein is CASSSPFKLLQFF.

This chain links TRBV5-1 with TRBJ1-4; D may be TRBD1 (5 bases). This CDR3 contains 15 residues. CDR1 and CDR2 from the germline V gene are SGHRS and YFSETQ. Trimming pared 5 bases from V and 10 bases from J, leaving 21 bases between. Written as DNA, the CDR3 is TGCGCCAGCAGTCCTTCCGGGGCGCCCCAAGGAAAACTGTTTTTT. Its protein product is CASSPSGAPQGKLFF.

V and J are TRBV19 and TRBJ2-6, with TRBD1 as a possible D gene (5 bases). Germline CDR1 reads LNHDA; CDR2 reads SQIVND (reference sequence). The CDR3 runs to 15 residues. Trimming left V 7 bases short and J 0 bases short, with 10 bases between. The CDR3: CASTIGVSGANVLTF. CDR3 coding DNA: TGTGCCAGTACCATAGGGGTCTCTGGGGCCAACGTCCTGACTTTC.

With regard to this clone: Within the sample, other DNA sequences also encode this same CDR3. The chain couples TRBV28 to TRBJ2-5; 10 bases align to TRBD2. Germline V gene data show CDR1 as MDHEN and CDR2 as SYDVKM. V shed 3 bases, J shed 4 bases, and the junction held 5 bases outside the gene matches. The CDR3 has 15 amino acids. The CDR3 protein is CASSLLLAGVETQYF. CDR3 nucleotide sequence: TGTGCCAGCAGTTTGTTGCTAGCGGGAGTAGAGACCCAGTACTTC.

A remark on this clone: Other DNA sequences in the same sample also yield this CDR3. This chain joins TRBV28 and TRBJ2-1, with 8 positions matching TRBD2. This CDR3 has 14 residues. The V gene end was trimmed by 6 bases and the J gene end by 2 bases; junction bases not matched to a gene: 3. Germline CDR1 and CDR2: MDHEN and SYDVKM. CDR3 nucleotide sequence: TGTGCCAGCAGAAGCGGGAGAGCCTACAATGAGCAGTTCTTC. As protein: CASRSGRAYNEQFF. The variable domain in full, completed from reference TRBV28 and TRBJ2-1, reads DVKVTQSSRYLVKRTGEKVFLECVQDMDHENMFWYRQDPGLGLRLIYFSYDVKMKEKGDIPEGYSVSREKKERFSLILESASTNQTSMYLCASRSGRAYNEQFFGPGTRLTVL.

The chain has TRBV7-6 and TRBJ2-3, with D possibly TRBD2 on 5 matching bases. Trimming left V 3 bases short and J 0 bases short, with 7 bases between. This CDR3 has 14 residues. Germline V gene sequence: CDR1 SGHVS, CDR2 FNYEAQ. In DNA form, the CDR3 reads TGTGCCAGCAGCTTCCAGCGGAGCACAGATACGCAGTATTTT. Encoded protein: CASSFQRSTDTQYF.

The rearrangement links TRBV12-5 to TRBJ2-2; D might be TRBD1 (6 bases). The ends were cut back, 1 base at V and 1 base at J, with 13 bases in the middle. The germline gives CDR1 LGHNT, CDR2 FRNRAP. CDR3 length: 17 amino acids. This chain's CDR3 is CASGLDVYRVNTGELFF. Written as DNA, the CDR3 is TGTGCTAGTGGTTTGGACGTTTACAGGGTGAACACCGGGGAGCTGTTTTTT. Full variable domain (outside the CDR3, taken from reference TRBV12-5 and TRBJ2-2): DARVTQTPRHKVTEMGQEVTMRCQPILGHNTVFWYRQTMMQGLELLAYFRNRAPLDDSGMPKDRFSAEMPDATLATLKIQPSEPRDSAVYFCASGLDVYRVNTGELFFGEGSRLTVL.

With regard to this clone: Other nucleotide sequences in the sample specify the same CDR3. The rearrangement joins TRBV7-3 to TRBJ1-1; possibly TRBD1 for D (6 bases). Germline V CDR1 and CDR2: SGHTA, FQGTGA. Trimming took 4 bases from V and 1 from J, leaving 10 bases between them. CDR3 length equals 14 residues. In DNA, the CDR3 is TGTGCCAGCAGCTCAAGAGGGGGGAACACTGAAGCTTTCTTT. Translating gives CASSSRGGNTEAFF.

This chain connects TRBV6-1 to TRBJ2-1; 9 nucleotides match TRBD2. CDR1 is MNHNS and CDR2 is SASEGT in the germline V gene. The J segment lost 4 bases and the V segment lost 6 bases, leaving 7 bases of the junction unmatched. The CDR3 is made up of 15 amino acids. The DNA of the CDR3 is TGTGCCAGCAGGGTAGCGGGAGTAGGGTACAATGAGCAGTTCTTC. Amino acids: CASRVAGVGYNEQFF.

This clone was picked up one time. J is TRBJ1-4 and V is TRBV7-2; the D gene is possibly TRBD1 (5 bases). Germline V lookup: CDR1 SGHTA, CDR2 FQGNSA. The CDR3 covers 21 residues. Trimming took off 0 bases at V and 4 bases at J, with 27 bases between the two ends. This CDR3 reads CASSLALGRQQSRRYNEKLFF. The CDR3 DNA is TGTGCCAGCAGCTTAGCGTTAGGGAGACAGCAGTCAAGACGTTATAATGAAAAACTGTTTTTT.

The chain combines TRBV5-4 with TRBJ2-1, with 9 bases fitting TRBD2. CDR1 is SGHNT, CDR2 YYREEE, per germline (reference sequence). V lost 3 bases, J lost 4 bases, and 8 bases stayed unmatched. This CDR3 contains 16 residues. The CDR3 spells CASSWGPTSGYNEQFF. Written as DNA, the CDR3 is TGTGCCAGCAGCTGGGGCCCCACTAGCGGGTACAATGAGCAGTTCTTC.

As concerns this clone: The same CDR3 can be traced to other DNA sequences in this sample. The chain couples TRBV6-1 to TRBJ2-7, with TRBD2 matching 9 bases. Germline trimming cut 8 bases from V and 0 bases from J; bases unmatched to any gene: 5. Per germline, CDR1 MNHNS and CDR2 SASEGT. The CDR3 loop spans 14 amino acids. The chain's CDR3 is CASRISGSSYEQYF. The DNA for the CDR3 is TGTGCCAGCCGGATTAGCGGGAGCTCCTACGAGCAGTACTTC.

In its sample, this clone was seen once. V and J are TRBV2 and TRBJ2-1, with D hard to call. This CDR3 region has 13 residues. In germline, CDR1 is SNHLY, CDR2 FYNNEI. The ends were cut back, 8 bases at V and 5 bases at J, with 13 bases in the middle. The CDR3, as DNA: TGTGCCAGCCTAGTGGAAGGGCACAATGAGCAGTTCTTC. It yields the protein CASLVEGHNEQFF.

The chain employs TRBV11-3 and TRBJ2-3, with 9 bases lining up with TRBD2. The CDR3 consists of 19 residues. The ends lost 1 base at V and 3 bases at J; junction bases unmatched: 14. CDR1 is SGHNT and CDR2 is YENEEA in the germline V gene. The CDR3 protein is CASSLVSSGRLGGTDTQYF. In nucleotides, the CDR3 is TGTGCCAGCAGCTTAGTATCCAGCGGGAGGCTGGGTGGGACAGATACGCAGTATTTT.

This chain links TRBV9 with TRBJ2-7; perhaps TRBD1 as D (8 bases). In germline, CDR1 is SGDLS, CDR2 YYNGEE. Between the trimmed V and J ends, which lost 4 bases and 2 bases, there was a span of 19 bases. CDR3 size: 16 residues. The CDR3 is CASSLGGTGSTYEQYF. CDR3 DNA sequence: TGTGCCAGCAGCTTGGGGGGGACAGGCAGTACCTACGAGCAGTACTTC.

The rearrangement uses TRBV4-1 and TRBJ2-5; perhaps TRBD1 as D (5 bases). The end of the DNA is better explained by TRBJ2-7, so the J call may be wrong. The CDR3 is made up of 13 amino acids. Germline V gene sequence: CDR1 MGHRA, CDR2 YSYEKL. CDR3 sequence: CASSQQTAYEQYF. The CDR3 bases are TGCGCCAGCAGCCAACAGACAGCTTACGAGCAGTACTTC.

This clone was detected once. The CDR3 here is CASSLGATGGIGQETQYF. In DNA form, the CDR3 reads TGTGCCAGCAGCTTGGGAGCTACAGGGGGTATTGGCCAAGAGACCCAGTACTTC. The chain couples TRBV5-6 to TRBJ2-5; 8 bases are shared with TRBD1. Trimming cost V 0 bases and J 1 base; bases outside gene matches: 11. CDR1 is SGHDT and CDR2 is YYEEEE in the germline V gene. This CDR3 is built from 18 residues.

The genes are TRBV19 and TRBJ1-5, with 7 bases identical to TRBD1. The germline gives CDR1 LNHDA, CDR2 SQIVND (reference sequence). There are 14 residues in the CDR3. CDR3 amino acids: CASGDSNSNQPQHF. The CDR3 DNA reads as TGTGCTTCGGGGGACAGTAATAGCAATCAGCCCCAGCATTTT.

The V gene is TRBV12-5, the J gene TRBJ1-2; 8 bases are a match to TRBD1. This CDR3 is built from 14 residues. V was clipped by 1 base and J by 4 bases; unmatched bases: 2. CDR1 and CDR2 from the germline V gene are LGHNT and FRNRAP. The CDR3 region is CASGLDRGSYGYTF. For the CDR3, the DNA is TGTGCTAGTGGTTTGGACAGGGGGTCCTATGGCTACACCTTC.

The V and J genes are TRBV6-5 and TRBJ1-1; perhaps TRBD1 as D (6 bases). Trimming took 5 bases from V and 12 from J, leaving 13 bases between them. There are 11 residues in the CDR3. The germline CDR1 and CDR2 sequences are MNHEY and SVGAGI. The CDR3 loop is CASSGTGWPFF. The CDR3 DNA follows: TGTGCCAGCAGTGGAACAGGGTGGCCTTTCTTT.

The chain combines TRBV10-3 with TRBJ1-2, with D tentatively TRBD1 (6 bases). There are 14 residues in the CDR3. Trimming took off 11 bases at V and 2 bases at J, with 18 bases between the two ends. Germline lookup yields CDR1 ENHRY and CDR2 SYGVKD. CDR3 loop: CAHSPGQPNYGYTF. CDR3 nucleotide sequence: TGTGCCCACTCCCCCGGACAGCCCAACTATGGCTACACCTTC.